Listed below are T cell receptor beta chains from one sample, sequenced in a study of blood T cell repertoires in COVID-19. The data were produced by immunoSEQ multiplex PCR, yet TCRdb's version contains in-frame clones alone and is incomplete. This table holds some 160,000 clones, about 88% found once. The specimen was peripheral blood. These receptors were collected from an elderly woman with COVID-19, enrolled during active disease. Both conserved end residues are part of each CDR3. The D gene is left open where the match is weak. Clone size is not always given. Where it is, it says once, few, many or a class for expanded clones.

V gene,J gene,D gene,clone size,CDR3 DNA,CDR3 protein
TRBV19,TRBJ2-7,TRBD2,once,TGTGCCAGTAGTAGAGGGACTAGCGGCTTCTCCTACGAGCAGTACTTC,CASSRGTSGFSYEQYF
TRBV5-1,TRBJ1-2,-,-,TGCGCCAGCAGTTCTTCATTTTTCAGGACAGAGAATGGCTACACCTTC,CASSSSFFRTENGYTF
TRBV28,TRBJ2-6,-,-,TGTGCCAGCAGTTTAGCAGGGTCCGGGGCCAACGTCCTGACTTTC,CASSLAGSGANVLTF
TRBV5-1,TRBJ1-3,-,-,TGCGCCAGCAGCTTGGAGGCGACAGGTGGAAACACCATATATTTT,CASSLEATGGNTIYF
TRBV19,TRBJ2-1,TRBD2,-,TGTGCCAGTAGTACCGCCCTAGCGGGGTACAATGAGCAGTTCTTC,CASSTALAGYNEQFF
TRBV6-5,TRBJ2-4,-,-,TGTGCCAGCAGAGGTGAACCGGGAAACATTCAGTACTTC,CASRGEPGNIQYF
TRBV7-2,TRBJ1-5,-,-,TGTGCCAGCAGCTTAAATCGGGCAGGGTGGGGCAATCAGCCCCAGCATTTT,CASSLNRAGWGNQPQHF
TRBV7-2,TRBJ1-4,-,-,TGTGCCAGCAGCTTAAGGGGGTATGGGACATCGTACGAAAAACTGTTTTTT,CASSLRGYGTSYEKLFF
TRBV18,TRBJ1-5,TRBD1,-,TGTGCCAGCTCACTGACCCCCGGGACAGATCAGCCCCAGCATTTT,CASSLTPGTDQPQHF
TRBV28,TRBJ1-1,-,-,TGTGCCAGCAGGAGGGAAGCTGAAGCTTTCTTT,CASRREAEAFF
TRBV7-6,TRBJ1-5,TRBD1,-,TGTGCCAGTTCCGCGGGACAGGGTGTCTATCAGCCCCAGCATTTT,CASSAGQGVYQPQHF
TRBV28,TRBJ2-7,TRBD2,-,TGTGCCAGCAGCCCGACGGGGTGGGAGGGGAACGAGCAGTACTTC,CASSPTGWEGNEQYF
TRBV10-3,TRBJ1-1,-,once,TGTGCCATCAGTGCCGGGGGGGGCTGGGCTGAAGCTTTCTTT,CAISAGGGWAEAFF
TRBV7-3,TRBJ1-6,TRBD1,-,TGTGCCAGCAGCCTGGGGACAGCCAATTCACCCCTCCACTTT,CASSLGTANSPLHF
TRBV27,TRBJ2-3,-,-,TGTGCCAGCAGTTTTAGGGCAGGGGCGGGAGATACGCAGTATTTT,CASSFRAGAGDTQYF
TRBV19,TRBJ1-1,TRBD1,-,TGTGCCAGTAGGAAGGACAGGGGTATCGACACTGAAGCTTTCTTT,CASRKDRGIDTEAFF
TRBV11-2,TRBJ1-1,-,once,TGTGCCAGCAGCTTAGAGGTCGGAGGGGATTCTTTCTTT,CASSLEVGGDSFF
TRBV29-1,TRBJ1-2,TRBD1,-,TGCAGCGCCGGGGACAGGGGGAACGGCTACACCTTC,CSAGDRGNGYTF
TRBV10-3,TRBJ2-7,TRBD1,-,TGTGCCATCAGTGAATATCAGGGGGCTAACTACGAGCAGTACTTC,CAISEYQGANYEQYF
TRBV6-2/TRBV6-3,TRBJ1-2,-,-,TGTGCCAGCAGTCCCCCGACAGGTTGGGGTGGCTACACCTTC,CASSPPTGWGGYTF
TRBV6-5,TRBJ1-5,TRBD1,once,TGTGCCAGCAGTTACTCGGGACAGGGGGTAGATCAGCCCCAGCATTTT,CASSYSGQGVDQPQHF
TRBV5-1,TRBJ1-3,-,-,TGCGCCAGCAGCGGGAGCTCTGGAAACACCATATATTTT,CASSGSSGNTIYF